This is a list of T cell receptor beta chains from one sample in a study of T cell clonotyping in hematopoietic cell transplantation. Libraries were prepared by immunoSEQ multiplex PCR; TCRdb keeps only in-frame clonotypes and omits some of them. Of roughly 12,000 clones listed, less than 60% were seen once; the top ten hold 10% to 11%. The sequenced material came from peripheral blood mononuclear cells. The receptor set was obtained from a man over 45 in good health. Some clones in this sample may be carry-over from other donors' samples. CDR3s include the opening cysteine and the closing phenylalanine or tryptophan. A D gene is named only where the DNA matches it firmly. Rows give clone size only sometimes, using once, few, many, or a class for an expanded clone.

NA TRBJ2-5 few TRBV11-2 TGTGCCAGCAGCTTATCGGGGGAGACCCAGTACTTC CASSLSGETQYF
NA TRBJ1-2 few TRBV20-1 TGCAGTGCTAGAGAGGATGGCTACACCTTC CSAREDGYTF
NA TRBJ1-5 NA TRBV25-1 TGTGCCAGCCAGGTGGCCAATCAGCCCCAGCATTTT CASQVANQPQHF
NA TRBJ2-5 once TRBV30 TGTGCCTGGAGTGTAGGGGTTTTGAGGGGCGGCGAGACCCAGTACTTC CAWSVGVLRGGETQYF
TRBD2 TRBJ2-1 NA TRBV27 TGTGCCAGCAGTGATCGGGACTATCTAGCCTACAATGAGCAGTTCTTC CASSDRDYLAYNEQFF
NA TRBJ2-5 NA TRBV30 TGTGCCTGGAGGACAGGAGCAGAGACCCAGTACTTC CAWRTGAETQYF
NA TRBJ2-5 few TRBV30 TGTGCCTGGAGTCGGGCCAGCCAAGAGACCCAGTACTTC CAWSRASQETQYF
NA TRBJ1-4 NA TRBV5-6 TGTGCCAGCAGCCGTAGTATCTTTAATGAAAAACTGTTTTTT CASSRSIFNEKLFF
NA TRBJ2-7 NA TRBV27 TGTGCCAGCTACGCAAACAAGGGTCCCTACGAGCAGTACTTC CASYANKGPYEQYF
NA TRBJ1-2 NA TRBV19 TGTGCCAGTAGCCAACAGGGTGTTAGTTATGGCTACACCTTC CASSQQGVSYGYTF
NA TRBJ1-1 NA TRBV5-1 TGCGCCAGCAGCTTGTTTGAGGAATCCACTGAAGCTTTCTTT CASSLFEESTEAFF
TRBD1 TRBJ1-2 NA TRBV25-1 TGTGCCACCTCGGACAGGGCCGGCTACACCTTC CATSDRAGYTF